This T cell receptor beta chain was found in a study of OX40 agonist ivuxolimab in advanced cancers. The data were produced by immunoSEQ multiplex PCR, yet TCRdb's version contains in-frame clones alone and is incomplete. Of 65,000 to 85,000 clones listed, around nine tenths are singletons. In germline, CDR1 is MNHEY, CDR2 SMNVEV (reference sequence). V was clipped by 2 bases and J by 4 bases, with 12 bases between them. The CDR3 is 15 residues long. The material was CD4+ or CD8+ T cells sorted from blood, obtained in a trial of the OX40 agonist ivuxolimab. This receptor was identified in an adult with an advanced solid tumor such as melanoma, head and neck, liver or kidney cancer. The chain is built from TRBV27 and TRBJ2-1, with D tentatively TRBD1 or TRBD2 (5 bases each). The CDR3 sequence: CASSLARGWYNEQFF. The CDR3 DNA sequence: TGTGCCAGCAGTTTAGCGAGGGGTTGGTACAATGAGCAGTTCTTC.